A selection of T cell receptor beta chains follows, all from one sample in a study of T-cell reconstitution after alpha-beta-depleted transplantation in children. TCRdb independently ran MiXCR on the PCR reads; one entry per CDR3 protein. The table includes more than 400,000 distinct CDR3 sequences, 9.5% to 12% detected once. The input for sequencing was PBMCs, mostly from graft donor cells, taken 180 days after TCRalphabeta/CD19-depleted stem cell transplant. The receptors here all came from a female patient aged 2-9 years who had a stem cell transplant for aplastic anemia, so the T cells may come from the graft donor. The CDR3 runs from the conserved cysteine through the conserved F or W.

cdr3_aa: CSVGGTRYQPQHF
j_call: TRBJ1-5
v_call: TRBV29-1
cdr3_length: 13

cdr3_aa: CASSPLAGFLETQYF
j_call: TRBJ2-5
v_call: TRBV4-3
cdr3_length: 15

cdr3_aa: CSAGTGATDTQYF
j_call: TRBJ2-3
v_call: TRBV20-1
cdr3_length: 13

cdr3_aa: CASSFEWEGTEAFF
j_call: TRBJ1-1
v_call: TRBV5-1
cdr3_length: 14

cdr3_aa: CASSMGRDPRNEQFF
j_call: TRBJ2-1
v_call: TRBV19
cdr3_length: 15

cdr3_aa: CASTMSSGRADEQFF
j_call: TRBJ2-1
v_call: TRBV28
cdr3_length: 15

cdr3_aa: CASSPGRRITEAFF
j_call: TRBJ1-1
v_call: TRBV3-1
cdr3_length: 14

cdr3_aa: CASRLLSGTGNGYTF
j_call: TRBJ1-2
v_call: TRBV5-5
cdr3_length: 15

cdr3_aa: CATSGGRADTQYF
j_call: TRBJ2-3
v_call: TRBV24-1
cdr3_length: 13

cdr3_aa: CSVEKGLNTEAFF
j_call: TRBJ1-1
v_call: TRBV29-1
cdr3_length: 13

cdr3_aa: CASSLSSRLNTEAFF
j_call: TRBJ1-1
v_call: TRBV7-2
cdr3_length: 15

cdr3_aa: CASSIRLNTEAFF
j_call: TRBJ1-1
v_call: TRBV19
cdr3_length: 13

cdr3_aa: CATSRGKILSTFYGYTF
j_call: TRBJ1-2
v_call: TRBV15
cdr3_length: 17

cdr3_aa: CASSLGNKGTDTQYF
j_call: TRBJ2-3
v_call: TRBV11-3
cdr3_length: 15

cdr3_aa: CSASSAGGPDTQYF
j_call: TRBJ2-3
v_call: TRBV20-1
cdr3_length: 14

cdr3_aa: CASSGGLAGEQFF
j_call: TRBJ2-1
v_call: TRBV5-1
cdr3_length: 13

cdr3_aa: CASSSTGWEAFF
j_call: TRBJ1-1
v_call: TRBV6-5
cdr3_length: 12

cdr3_aa: CASRRETGNNEQFF
j_call: TRBJ2-1
v_call: TRBV19
cdr3_length: 14

cdr3_aa: CASIGGFMNTEAFF
j_call: TRBJ1-1
v_call: TRBV6-2/TRBV6-3
cdr3_length: 14

cdr3_aa: CASNAAKANTGELFF
j_call: TRBJ2-2
v_call: TRBV12-3/TRBV12-4
cdr3_length: 15

cdr3_aa: CATSWIPGNTIYF
j_call: TRBJ1-3
v_call: TRBV15
cdr3_length: 13

cdr3_aa: CSAAKELREKLFF
j_call: TRBJ1-4
v_call: TRBV20-1
cdr3_length: 13

cdr3_aa: CASSFLSGTVVYEQYF
j_call: TRBJ2-7
v_call: TRBV5-1
cdr3_length: 16

cdr3_aa: CASDSGRESSYEQYF
j_call: TRBJ2-7
v_call: TRBV7-3
cdr3_length: 15

cdr3_aa: CASSLGPGGGTDTQYF
j_call: TRBJ2-3
v_call: TRBV7-2
cdr3_length: 16

cdr3_aa: CSASGVQLNYGYTF
j_call: TRBJ1-2
v_call: TRBV20-1
cdr3_length: 14

cdr3_aa: CASSLDSFPQYF
j_call: TRBJ2-3
v_call: TRBV7-6
cdr3_length: 12

cdr3_aa: CSAGPGTGRGQETQYF
j_call: TRBJ2-5
v_call: TRBV20-1
cdr3_length: 16

cdr3_aa: CASSLPLGQGHIQYF
j_call: TRBJ2-4
v_call: TRBV28
cdr3_length: 15